These T cell receptor beta chains were read from a single sample in a study of CD8+ T cells in alopecia areata. The method was immunoSEQ multiplex PCR; TCRdb's version includes in-frame clones alone and lacks a portion of them. The repertoire has approximately 170,000 clones, more than 55% of them found once; the top ten carry approximately 0.7%. This specimen was CD4+ T cells sorted from blood, taken at week 4, from a patient treated with tofacitinib. Source of these receptors: a human donor with alopecia areata. Each CDR3 is given with its conserved first and last residue. A D gene is named only where the DNA matches it firmly. For some rows the clone size is stated as once, few or many, or as a class when expanded; others skip it.

TGTGCCAGCAGCTTAGCCCCTAGGGGGAGCGACGAGCAGTACTTC	CASSLAPRGSDEQYF	-	-	TRBV7-9	TRBJ2-7
TGTGCCAGCAGTTTTGAGGGGGGTCGGAATCAGCCCCAGCATTTT	CASSFEGGRNQPQHF	-	-	TRBV27	TRBJ1-5
TGCGCCAGCAGCCTCACCCTGGACAGGTGGAACACTGAAGCTTTCTTT	CASSLTLDRWNTEAFF	-	TRBD1	TRBV5-1	TRBJ1-1
TGCGCCAGCAGCTTGGGTGGAGGGGACCAGCAAAAACTGTTTTTT	CASSLGGGDQQKLFF	few	-	TRBV5-1	TRBJ1-4
TGTGCCAGCAGCTTAGCGTTTACTACGGGAGCAGATACGCAGTATTTT	CASSLAFTTGADTQYF	-	-	TRBV7-8	TRBJ2-3
TGTGCCTGGAGGCCCGGGAGGAACACTGAAGCTTTCTTT	CAWRPGRNTEAFF	few	-	TRBV30	TRBJ1-1
TGTGCCAGCAGCTTTCGAAATGGACAGTGGGTCTATGGCTACACCTTC	CASSFRNGQWVYGYTF	once	-	TRBV7-2	TRBJ1-2
TGTGCCAAGACGGACGGGTACGAGCAGTACTTC	CAKTDGYEQYF	-	-	TRBV2	TRBJ2-7
TGCAGCCCCCGACTAGCGGGAGCCGCCTACAATGAGCAGTTCTTC	CSPRLAGAAYNEQFF	few	TRBD2	TRBV29-1	TRBJ2-1
TGTGCCAGCAGCCAAAGGGGCGGGAGGGCCTACAATGAGCAGTTCTTC	CASSQRGGRAYNEQFF	few	TRBD2	TRBV11-2	TRBJ2-1
TGTGCCAGCAGTCGCCAAACAGGGGGGCAAGAGACCCAGTACTTC	CASSRQTGGQETQYF	few	TRBD1	TRBV7-2	TRBJ2-5
TGTGCCTGGTTTCGACAGGGACAGATGGCTGAAGCTTTCTTT	CAWFRQGQMAEAFF	-	TRBD1	TRBV30	TRBJ1-1
TGCGCCAGCAGCCGACAGGGCATGAACACTGAAGCTTTCTTT	CASSRQGMNTEAFF	-	TRBD1	TRBV4-1	TRBJ1-1
TGCGCCAGCAGCCAAGATATCCTGACCAGCACCTACGAGCAGTACTTC	CASSQDILTSTYEQYF	few	-	TRBV4-1	TRBJ2-7
TGTGCCAGCAGCCTCCATCCTGGGGACAAGCACTACAATGAGCAGTTCTTC	CASSLHPGDKHYNEQFF	-	-	TRBV9	TRBJ2-1
TGCAGCGTCTTAAGGGGGCTGGCTGAAGCTTTCTTT	CSVLRGLAEAFF	few	TRBD1	TRBV29-1	TRBJ1-1
TGTGCCAGCAGCTTAACGAACCAAGAGACCCAGTACTTC	CASSLTNQETQYF	few	-	TRBV7-3	TRBJ2-5
TGTGCCAGCTCCCCGGGCCCGAGGCCCCACAATGAGCAGTTCTTC	CASSPGPRPHNEQFF	-	-	TRBV18	TRBJ2-1
TGTGCCAGCAGCCAAGTCCACGCGGGACTAGCGGGAGGGTTTAGGACAGATACGCAGTATTTT	CASSQVHAGLAGGFRTDTQYF	few	TRBD2	TRBV4-2	TRBJ2-3
TGTGCCACCAGCAGAGAAGGACAGGGTAGGGATACGCAGTATTTT	CATSREGQGRDTQYF	-	TRBD1	TRBV15	TRBJ2-3
TGTGCCAGCAGCTTAGCGACAGGACAAGGTCAGCCCCAGCATTTT	CASSLATGQGQPQHF	-	-	TRBV7-2	TRBJ1-5
TGCAGCGTTGATCAAGAGACCCAGTACTTC	CSVDQETQYF	few	-	TRBV29-1	TRBJ2-5
TGTGCCAGCATGAGGGCAGATACGCAGTATTTT	CASMRADTQYF	-	-	TRBV25-1	TRBJ2-3
TGTGCCAGCATTAGGCAGGGGCCGGCGGGAGATACGCAGTATTTT	CASIRQGPAGDTQYF	-	-	TRBV25-1	TRBJ2-3
TGTGCCAGCTCAGAGGCAGATAACTATGGCTACACCTTC	CASSEADNYGYTF	-	-	TRBV18	TRBJ1-2
TGTGCCAGCAGCTTAATTTCGGCGGGCGTTAACCTCTACGAGCAGTACTTC	CASSLISAGVNLYEQYF	-	-	TRBV7-2	TRBJ2-7
TGTGCCAGCAGTTTATCCGGCTATGGCTACACCTTC	CASSLSGYGYTF	-	-	TRBV28	TRBJ1-2